This record looks at one T cell receptor (beta chain) sequence and its context. The sample comes from a study of blood T cell repertoires in COVID-19. In the study overall: COVID-19 samples, acute and convalescent, were from the United States, Italy and Spain.

The germline V gene has CDR1 MNHEY and CDR2 SMNVEV (reference sequence). V shed 5 bases, J shed 3 bases, and the junction held 5 bases outside the gene matches. The CDR3 sequence is 15 residues long. Original processing methods: Amplification from reference gene primers served as the basis for estimated nucleated cell counts. The protocol was immunoSEQ multiplex PCR, while the TCRdb copy is restricted to in-frame clones and leaves out a portion. D and trimming were read from the DNA, whereas the V and J calls and clone size are those reported in that table. Counted here are about 310,000 clones, around nine tenths occurring once; the ten biggest clones make up around 1.2%.

The sample comprised peripheral blood. This chain links TRBV27 with TRBJ2-1, with TRBD1 matching 9 bases. This clonotype was sampled from a man between 65 and 80 years old with acute or convalescent COVID-19. The CDR3: CASSLGTGFYNEQFF. The CDR3 DNA sequence: TGTGCCAGCAGTCTTGGGACAGGGTTCTACAATGAGCAGTTCTTC.